This TCR beta chain originates from a study of beta chain features in type 1 diabetes. The study, taken as a whole, reports: A greater similarity of naive, central memory and Treg TCRB repertoires was seen among patients than among healthy donors.

There was one heparinised blood draw per donor, averaging about 100 mL. cDNA synthesis used the whole RNA isolate, giving expressed TCRB sequences. Profiled with immunoSEQ multiplex PCR; TCRdb holds only in-frame clones, not every one. The sample has a few hundred thousand clones; around 16% are singletons. Germline V lookup: CDR1 SGHRS, CDR2 YFSETQ. The ends were cut back, 0 bases at V and 7 bases at J, with 14 bases in the middle. This CDR3 has 15 residues. This clone was observed a handful of times. Its antigen is not identified. Sequenced sample: naive CD4+ T cells from blood. This chain links TRBV5-1 with TRBJ2-1, with D uncertain. The sequence derives from a woman aged 18-29 years in good health. The CDR3 reads CASSLARQVENEQFF. Here the CDR3 DNA reads TGCGCCAGCAGCTTGGCCCGGCAGGTAGAGAATGAGCAGTTCTTC.